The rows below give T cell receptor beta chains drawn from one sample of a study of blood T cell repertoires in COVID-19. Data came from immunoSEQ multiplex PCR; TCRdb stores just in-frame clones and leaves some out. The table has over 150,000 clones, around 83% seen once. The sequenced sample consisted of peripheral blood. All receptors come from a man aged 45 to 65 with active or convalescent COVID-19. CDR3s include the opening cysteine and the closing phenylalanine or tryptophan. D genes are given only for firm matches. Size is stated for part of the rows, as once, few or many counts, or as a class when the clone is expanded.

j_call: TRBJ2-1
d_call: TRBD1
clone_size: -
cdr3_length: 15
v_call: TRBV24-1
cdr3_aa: CATSDAGTGINEQFF
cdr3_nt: TGTGCCACCAGTGATGCCGGGACAGGGATCAATGAGCAGTTCTTC

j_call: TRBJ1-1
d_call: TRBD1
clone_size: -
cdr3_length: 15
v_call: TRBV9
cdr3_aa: CASSPSGTGHTEAFF
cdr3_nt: TGTGCCAGCAGCCCTTCCGGGACAGGGCATACTGAAGCTTTCTTT

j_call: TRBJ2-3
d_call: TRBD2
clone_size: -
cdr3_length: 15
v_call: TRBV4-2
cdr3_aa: CASSQGLAGTDTQYF
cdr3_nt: TGTGCCAGCAGCCAGGGACTAGCGGGCACAGATACGCAGTATTTT

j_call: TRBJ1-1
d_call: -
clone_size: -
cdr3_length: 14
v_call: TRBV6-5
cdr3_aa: CASSTTGWGTEAFF
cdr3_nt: TGTGCCAGCAGTACTACAGGTTGGGGCACTGAAGCTTTCTTT

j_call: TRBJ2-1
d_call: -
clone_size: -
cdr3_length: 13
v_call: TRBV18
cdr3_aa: CASTLGSYNEQFF
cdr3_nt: TGTGCCAGCACACTCGGTTCCTACAATGAGCAGTTCTTC

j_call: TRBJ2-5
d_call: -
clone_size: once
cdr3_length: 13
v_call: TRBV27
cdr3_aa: CASSHRTKETQYF
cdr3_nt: TGTGCCAGCAGTCACAGGACAAAAGAGACCCAGTACTTC

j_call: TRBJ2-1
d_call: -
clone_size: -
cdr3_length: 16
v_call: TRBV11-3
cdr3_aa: CASSLDGGIGYNEQFF
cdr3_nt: TGTGCCAGCAGCTTAGATGGCGGGATCGGTTACAATGAGCAGTTCTTC

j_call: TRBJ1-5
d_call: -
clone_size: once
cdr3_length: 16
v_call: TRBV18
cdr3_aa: CASSPWGEGGNQPQHF
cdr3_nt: TGTGCCAGCTCACCTTGGGGGGAAGGGGGCAATCAGCCCCAGCATTTT

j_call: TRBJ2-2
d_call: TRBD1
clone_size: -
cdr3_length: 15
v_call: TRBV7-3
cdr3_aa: CASSSTGGSTGELFF
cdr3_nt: TGTGCCAGCAGCTCCACAGGGGGAAGCACCGGGGAGCTGTTTTTT

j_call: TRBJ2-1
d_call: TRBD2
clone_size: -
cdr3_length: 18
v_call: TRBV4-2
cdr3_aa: CASSQAPNVLAGKVEQFF
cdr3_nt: TGTGCCAGCAGCCAAGCCCCTAACGTGCTAGCGGGAAAGGTTGAGCAGTTCTTC

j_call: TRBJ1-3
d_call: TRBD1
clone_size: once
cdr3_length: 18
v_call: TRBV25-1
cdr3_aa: CASSPLGQGATSGNTIYF
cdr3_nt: TGTGCCAGCAGTCCCCTGGGACAGGGGGCTACCTCTGGAAACACCATATATTTT

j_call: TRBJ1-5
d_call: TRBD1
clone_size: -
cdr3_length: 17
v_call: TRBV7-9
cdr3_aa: CASSGDRVSVGNQPQHF
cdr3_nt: TGTGCCAGCAGCGGGGACAGGGTCTCGGTGGGCAATCAGCCCCAGCATTTT

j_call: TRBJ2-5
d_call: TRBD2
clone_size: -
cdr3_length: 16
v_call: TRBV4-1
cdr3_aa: CASSHLGGGSLETQYF
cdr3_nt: TGCGCCAGCAGTCATCTCGGTGGCGGGAGTTTGGAGACCCAGTACTTC

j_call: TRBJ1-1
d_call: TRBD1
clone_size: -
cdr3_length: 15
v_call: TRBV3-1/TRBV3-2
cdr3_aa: CASSQDHRGGTEAFF
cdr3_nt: TGTGCCAGCAGCCAAGATCACAGGGGGGGCACTGAAGCTTTCTTT